Listed here are 22 T cell receptor beta chains from one sample, sequenced in a study of cytomegalovirus exposure and HLA in healthy donors. 60 Vbeta and 13 Jbeta primers were used in PCR. Profiling relied on immunoSEQ multiplex PCR, and the TCRdb table lists in-frame clones only, not all of them. Of roughly 120,000 clones in the sample, over 75% are singletons; the top ten hold roughly 3.7%. The material sequenced was PBMCs. The receptors here all came from a human donor in good health.

This sequence joins TRBV6-1 and TRBJ2-3, with TRBD2 identical over 9 bases. Per germline, CDR1 MNHNS and CDR2 SASEGT. V gave up 4 bases and J gave up 2 bases; unmatched junction bases: 4. This CDR3 comprises 15 residues. The CDR3 region is CASSATSGYTDTQYF. In nucleotides, the CDR3 is TGTGCCAGCAGTGCGACTAGCGGATACACAGATACGCAGTATTTT.

To note about this clone: Other DNA variants within this sample encode the same CDR3. This chain joins TRBV20-1 and TRBJ2-3; maybe TRBD2 (6 bases). Germline V gives CDR1 DFQATT, CDR2 SNEGSKA (reference sequence). Trimming took 3 bases from V and 5 from J, leaving 6 bases between them. The CDR3 totals 11 residues. The DNA of the CDR3 is TGCAGTGCTAGGGGGGGAGATACGCAGTATTTT. Its protein is CSARGGDTQYF.

V gene TRBV11-3 combines with J gene TRBJ2-1; TRBD1 matches 8 bases. With V trimmed by 3 bases and J by 8 bases, 9 bases remained unmatched. From germline, CDR1 is SGHNT and CDR2 YENEEA. The CDR3 has 15 amino acids. The CDR3 region has the DNA TGTGCCAGCAGCTTGGAAGGGACAGGTCCCGATGAGCAGTTCTTC. Translated, it gives CASSLEGTGPDEQFF.

Regarding this clone: The junction differs from germline at one of its ends, possibly a read error. V and J are TRBV28 and TRBJ2-6, with D tentatively TRBD1 (5 bases). This CDR3 spans 17 amino acids. Germline V gene data show CDR1 as MDHEN and CDR2 as SYDVKM. The CDR3 here is CASSLVVLSSGANGLTF. DNA of the CDR3: TGTGCCAGCAGTTTAGTGGTCTTGAGCTCTGGGGCCAACGGCCTGACTTTC.

This chain connects TRBV2 to TRBJ2-5; 13 nucleotides align to TRBD2. Germline V gene data show CDR1 as SNHLY and CDR2 as FYNNEI. V gave up 6 bases and J gave up 2 bases; unmatched junction bases: 6. The CDR3 contains 16 residues. The DNA for the CDR3 is TGTGCCAGCAGGGAGGGACTAGCGGGAAGACAAGAGACCCAGTACTTC. This encodes CASREGLAGRQETQYF.

The chain has TRBV21-1 and TRBJ2-2; TRBD1, as called in the table, went unchecked against the DNA. TRBV21-1 is a listed pseudogene. CDR3 length: 15 amino acids. DNA of the CDR3: TGTGCCAGCAGCGCCCGGGACACGAACACCGGGGAGCTGTTTTTT. Encoded protein: CASSARDTNTGELFF.

V is TRBV27 and J is TRBJ2-7; D perhaps matches TRBD2 (5 bases). From germline, CDR1 is MNHEY and CDR2 SMNVEV (reference sequence). This CDR3 spans 16 amino acids. The V gene lost 4 bases and the J gene lost 5 bases, with 21 bases spanning the gap. The CDR3 DNA reads as TGTGCCAGCAGTTCAATGTACAGAAACCTCGGGGACGAGCAGTACTTC. Translating it yields CASSSMYRNLGDEQYF.

This clone has more than one count but fewer than ten. This sequence joins TRBV5-1 and TRBJ1-4; 7 bases align to TRBD1. The trim removed 4 bases at V and 4 bases at J, leaving 7 bases unmatched. CDR1 is SGHRS and CDR2 is YFSETQ in the germline V gene. The CDR3 is made up of 15 amino acids. CDR3 region: CASSQRQGLNEKLFF. CDR3 nucleotide sequence: TGCGCCAGCAGCCAAAGACAGGGTCTTAATGAAAAACTGTTTTTT.

The CDR3 DNA sequence: TGCGCCACCTCGGACAGGGCGGATTTAGGTGAGCAGTTCTTC. Encoded protein: CATSDRADLGEQFF. V gene TRBV5-1 combines with J gene TRBJ2-1, with TRBD1 matching over 8 bases. V trimming: 9 bases; J trimming: 9 bases; junction bases outside the gene matches: 14. The CDR3 loop spans 14 amino acids. Germline assignment: CDR1 SGHRS and CDR2 YFSETQ. The variable domain in full, with the rest retrieved from reference TRBV5-1 and TRBJ2-1, is KAGVTQTPRYLIKTRGQQVTLSCSPISGHRSVSWYQQTPGQGLQFLFEYFSETQRNKGNFPGRFSGRQFSNSRSEMNVSTLELGDSALYLCATSDRADLGEQFFGPGTRLTVL.

The rearrangement links TRBV9 to TRBJ2-2, with TRBD1 identical over 7 bases. CDR3 length: 12 residues. Unmatched junction bases numbered 8, after V lost 10 bases and J lost 8 bases. Germline V gene lookup returns CDR1 SGDLS and CDR2 YYNGEE. The CDR3 DNA reads as TGTGCCTCGAACAGGGGTCAGGGGGAGCTGTTTTTT. This translates into CASNRGQGELFF. Full variable domain (rest looked up from reference TRBV9 and TRBJ2-2): DSGVTQTPKHLITATGQRVTLRCSPRSGDLSVYWYQQSLDQGLQFLIQYYNGEERAKGNILERFSAQQFPDLHSELNLSSLELGDSALYFCASNRGQGELFFGEGSRLTVL.

The rearrangement links TRBV4-1 to TRBJ2-2; a weak D match, TRBD1 (6 bases). The CDR3 sequence is 16 residues long. The V gene's germline CDR1 is MGHRA and CDR2 YSYEKL. With 0 bases removed from V and 6 bases from J, the gap between germline ends came to 14 bases. CDR3 DNA sequence: TGCGCCAGCAGCCAAGATTTCCAGGGGATCGCCGGGGAGCTGTTTTTT. Protein sequence: CASSQDFQGIAGELFF.

This chain links TRBV9 with TRBJ1-5; TRBD1 matches 7 bases. CDR3 length equals 14 residues. Germline trimming cut 3 bases from V and 2 bases from J; bases unmatched to any gene: 2. Germline V gene lookup returns CDR1 SGDLS and CDR2 YYNGEE. The CDR3 DNA follows: TGTGCCAGCAGCGACGGACAGGGCAATCAGCCCCAGCATTTT. This sequence encodes CASSDGQGNQPQHF.

The gene calls are TRBV7-9 and TRBJ1-5, with D hard to call. This CDR3 contains 13 residues. CDR1 is SEHNR, CDR2 FQNEAQ, per germline (reference sequence). Between the trimmed V and J ends, which lost 1 base and 4 bases, there was a span of 5 bases. The DNA of the CDR3 is TGTGCCAGCAGCTTAGACGGGAATCAGCCCCAGCATTTT. It codes for CASSLDGNQPQHF.

This clone was observed a few times. The chain joins TRBV7-9 to TRBJ1-3; 8 bases line up with TRBD1. Germline CDR1 reads SEHNR; CDR2 reads FQNEAQ (reference sequence). This CDR3 region has 16 residues. The ends lost 1 base at V and 4 bases at J; junction bases unmatched: 6. CDR3: CASSLVLGTGGNTIYF. DNA for the CDR3: TGTGCCAGCAGCTTAGTCCTCGGGACAGGAGGAAACACCATATATTTT.

This sequence joins TRBV5-6 and TRBJ2-1, with 7 positions matching TRBD2. CDR1 is SGHDT, CDR2 YYEEEE, per germline. The CDR3 runs to 16 residues. V dropped 3 bases and J dropped 4; count of bases not matched to a gene: 10. This CDR3 reads CASSYPGSGKYNEQFF. CDR3 DNA sequence: TGTGCCAGCAGCTATCCAGGGAGCGGGAAATACAATGAGCAGTTCTTC.

The V call is TRBV11-3, the J call TRBJ2-3; D is unresolved. The CDR3 runs to 12 residues. The germline V gene encodes CDR1 SGHNT and CDR2 YENEEA. Deletions cut 8 bases from V and 0 bases from J, with 6 bases between. The CDR3 reads CASGGSTDTQYF. The CDR3, as DNA: TGTGCCAGCGGTGGCAGCACAGATACGCAGTATTTT.

V and J are TRBV12-5 and TRBJ2-7; TRBD2 matches at 7 bases. Looked up from germline, CDR1 is LGHNT and CDR2 is FRNRAP. The CDR3 is 14 amino acids. V lost 4 bases to trimming and J lost 3 bases; unmatched junction nucleotides: 6. The CDR3 DNA is TGTGCTAGTGGTTCCTTCGGACTAGGCTACGAGCAGTACTTC. Encoded protein: CASGSFGLGYEQYF.

The chain couples TRBV7-2 to TRBJ1-2, with a tentative D call TRBD1 (6 bases). Germline CDR1 is SGHTA and CDR2 is FQGNSA. This CDR3 has 16 residues. Between the trimmed V and J ends, which lost 6 bases and 8 bases, there was a span of 25 bases. In nucleotides, the CDR3 is TGTGCCAGCAGTCCCCCCTCGGGGGGGCGCCGGGAAGGCTACACCTTC. Residues: CASSPPSGGRREGYTF.

The V gene is TRBV4-1, the J gene TRBJ2-7, with 11 bases identical to TRBD2. With V trimmed by 6 bases and J by 1 base, 8 bases remained unmatched. CDR1 is MGHRA, CDR2 YSYEKL, per germline. The CDR3 is made up of 16 amino acids. The CDR3 sequence: CASRQIAGGPSYEQYF. In DNA, the CDR3 is TGCGCCAGCAGGCAAATAGCGGGAGGGCCTTCCTACGAGCAGTACTTC.

The chain employs TRBV7-8 and TRBJ2-2; 11 bases fit TRBD2. Germline V gives CDR1 SGHVS, CDR2 FQNEAQ. After removal of 3 bases from V and 4 bases from J, the junction contained 4 bases not matched to a gene. The CDR3 has 16 residues. The CDR3 region is CASSFSGRASTGELFF. The CDR3 DNA sequence: TGTGCCAGCAGCTTTAGCGGGAGGGCGAGCACCGGGGAGCTGTTTTTT.

The chain has TRBV4-1 and TRBJ2-1, with a possible D match to TRBD2 (5 bases). Trimming left V 1 base short and J 10 bases short, with 17 bases between. The germline V gene has CDR1 MGHRA and CDR2 YSYEKL. The CDR3 length is 15 residues. In DNA, the CDR3 is TGCGCCAGCAGCCAAGTGAGCGTTGGGGAGTGGGAGCAGTTCTTC. It translates to CASSQVSVGEWEQFF.

The chain has TRBV9 and TRBJ2-4, with D possibly matching TRBD1 (5 bases). CDR1 SGDLS and CDR2 YYNGEE come from the germline V gene. V shed 0 bases and J shed 4 bases, with 5 bases lying between them. The CDR3 has 13 amino acids. The CDR3 nucleotides read TGTGCCAGCAGCGTAGAGGGGAAAAACATTCAGTACTTC. This translates into CASSVEGKNIQYF.